This T cell receptor beta chain originates from a study of cytomegalovirus exposure and HLA in healthy donors. The PCR was carried out with 60 Vbeta primers and 13 Jbeta primers. The assay was immunoSEQ multiplex PCR, and TCRdb's table has in-frame clones only and misses some. The table shows some 150,000 clones, with approximately 81% occurring only once. Germline V gene lookup returns CDR1 LNHDA and CDR2 SQIVND (reference sequence). The length of the CDR3 is 17 residues. Deletions cut 3 bases from V and 0 bases from J, with 15 bases between. This clone was seen only a few times. Its antigen is unknown. Broader study findings: A later analysis, which compared TCR beta chains of equal frequency, found the HLA-associated ones more clonally expanded.

The source material was PBMCs. This receptor was identified in a male donor in good health and CMV-seronegative. The chain is built from TRBV19 and TRBJ2-4, with TRBD2 as a possible D gene (6 bases). CDR3 residues: CASSIQRAGRAKNIQYF. The CDR3 DNA reads as TGTGCCAGTAGTATTCAGCGAGCGGGCCGAGCCAAAAACATTCAGTACTTC.